One and the same sample provided the 12 T cell receptor beta chains below, sequenced in a study of blood T cell repertoires in COVID-19. Profiling relied on immunoSEQ multiplex PCR, and the TCRdb table lists in-frame clones only, not all of them. The sample consists of approximately 260,000 clones, about 80% of them appearing once. Sequences were obtained from peripheral blood. Receptors originate from a woman at least 80 years old with acute or convalescent COVID-19.

The CDR3: CASSLGTWDNEQFF. The CDR3 region has the DNA TGTGCCAGCAGCTTGGGGACTTGGGACAATGAGCAGTTCTTC. This chain joins TRBV7-3 and TRBJ2-1; TRBD2 might be the D (6 bases). Germline loops: CDR1 SGHTA, CDR2 FQGTGA. The CDR3 has 14 amino acids. V was trimmed by 3 bases and J by 5 bases, leaving 11 bases between them.

This chain joins TRBV5-1 and TRBJ2-3; 9 positions agree with TRBD2. The J segment lost 8 bases and the V segment lost 4 bases, leaving 8 bases of the junction unmatched. CDR1 is SGHRS and CDR2 is YFSETQ in the germline V gene. The CDR3 extends over 14 amino acids. The CDR3 sequence: CASSGRAGGPTQYF. The CDR3 DNA is TGCGCCAGCAGCGGACGGGCGGGGGGGCCTACGCAGTATTTT.

The table lists this clone with a few counts. This chain uses TRBV5-1 with TRBJ2-7, with TRBD1 matching 9 bases. The CDR3 has 16 residues. The J segment lost 3 bases and the V segment lost 7 bases, leaving 14 bases of the junction unmatched. Germline loops: CDR1 SGHRS, CDR2 YFSETQ. Here the CDR3 reads CASGPHRGLTFYEQYF. The CDR3 coding sequence is TGCGCCAGCGGCCCCCACAGGGGGCTAACCTTCTACGAGCAGTACTTC.

The chain couples TRBV2 to TRBJ1-2; TRBD1 might be the D (6 bases). The CDR3 spans 12 residues. CDR1 is SNHLY and CDR2 is FYNNEI in the germline V gene. Trimming removed 4 bases from V and 8 bases from J, with 11 bases in between. The DNA for the CDR3 is TGTGCCAGCAGTGTGGGGGCCGGGGGCTACACCTTC. Translation: CASSVGAGGYTF.

The chain carries TRBV7-6 and TRBJ2-2; 9 bases are shared with TRBD1. The CDR3 totals 15 residues. J was trimmed by 6 bases and V by 5 bases; bases with no gene match: 7. Per the germline V gene, CDR1 is SGHVS and CDR2 is FNYEAQ. The CDR3 sequence: CASSPGTGYSGELFF. The CDR3 DNA follows: TGTGCCAGCAGCCCAGGGACAGGGTATTCCGGGGAGCTGTTTTTT. The whole variable domain, filled in from reference TRBV7-6 and TRBJ2-2, reads GAGVSQSPRYKVTKRGQDVALRCDPISGHVSLYWYRQALGQGPEFLTYFNYEAQQDKSGLPNDRFSAERPEGSISTLTIQRTEQRDSAMYRCASSPGTGYSGELFFGEGSRLTVL.

The chain joins TRBV3-1 (or the pseudogene TRBV3-2) to TRBJ2-1, with D perhaps matching TRBD1 (6 bases). This CDR3 has 14 amino acids. The germline V gene encodes CDR1 LGHDT and CDR2 YNNKEL (reference sequence). Trimming left V 0 bases short and J 12 bases short, with 15 bases between. CDR3 protein: CASSQDLGNRVQFF. CDR3 in DNA: TGTGCCAGCAGCCAAGATTTGGGCAACAGGGTGCAGTTCTTC.

The chain combines TRBV6-5 with TRBJ2-7; D perhaps matches TRBD2 (5 bases). Trimming removed 6 bases from V and 2 bases from J, with 8 bases in between. Germline loops: CDR1 MNHEY, CDR2 SVGAGI. The CDR3 is made up of 12 amino acids. CDR3 bases: TGTGCCAGCAGCCCCGGGACCTACGAGCAGTACTTC. Its protein is CASSPGTYEQYF.

V and J are TRBV9 and TRBJ2-5, with 9 bases lining up with TRBD2. Germline trimming cut 3 bases from V and 3 bases from J; bases unmatched to any gene: 9. The CDR3 extends over 16 amino acids. Germline V gives CDR1 SGDLS, CDR2 YYNGEE. The CDR3 DNA reads TGTGCCAGCAGCGCGCGGGGGGGCCACGGCAAAGAGACCCAGTACTTC. Its protein product is CASSARGGHGKETQYF.

The chain joins TRBV21-1 to TRBJ1-1; the table names TRBD1, a call not compared with the DNA. TRBV21-1 is flagged as a pseudogene. This CDR3 is built from 16 residues. For the CDR3, the DNA is TGTGCCAGCAGCAAAACACCTACAGGGGGCCACACTGAAGCTTTCTTT. Amino acids: CASSKTPTGGHTEAFF.

The chain joins TRBV6-1 to TRBJ1-2, with a tentative D call TRBD1 (6 bases). Germline values: CDR1 MNHNS, CDR2 SASEGT. The ends were cut back, 2 bases at V and 2 bases at J, with 12 bases in the middle. This CDR3 has 15 amino acids. The CDR3 here is CASSERGAPNYGYTF. In DNA form, the CDR3 reads TGTGCCAGCAGTGAACGGGGGGCCCCAAACTATGGCTACACCTTC.

The chain's CDR3 is CASSLLGDSEQYF. The CDR3 nucleotides are TGTGCCAGCAGCCTCCTCGGGGATAGCGAGCAGTACTTC. The V gene is TRBV12-3 or TRBV12-4, the J gene TRBJ2-7; D might be TRBD2 (5 bases). The V end lost 6 bases, the J end lost 6 bases, and 15 bases lay between the germline ends. The CDR3 has 13 residues.

The V call is TRBV7-6, the J call TRBJ2-7; possibly TRBD2 for D (6 bases). Trimming removed 2 bases from V and 1 base from J, with 12 bases in between. The CDR3 covers 15 residues. Per germline, CDR1 SGHVS and CDR2 FNYEAQ. The CDR3 is CASSLTPGGSYEQYF. CDR3 sequence (DNA): TGTGCCAGCAGCTTAACTCCCGGGGGTTCCTACGAGCAGTACTTC. Complete variable domain (other parts from reference TRBV7-6 and TRBJ2-7): GAGVSQSPRYKVTKRGQDVALRCDPISGHVSLYWYRQALGQGPEFLTYFNYEAQQDKSGLPNDRFSAERPEGSISTLTIQRTEQRDSAMYRCASSLTPGGSYEQYFGPGTRLTVT.